Shown below are 20 T cell receptor beta chains from a single sample sequenced in a study of T cells after yellow fever vaccination. Each CDR3 protein gets one entry after TCRdb re-called the 5' RACE reads with MiXCR. Counted here are over 150,000 distinct CDR3 sequences, about 6.2% occurring once; the ten biggest clones make up roughly 3%. Sequenced material: CD4+ T cells sorted from PBMCs, taken on the day of the first yellow fever vaccination. The receptors originated from a man aged 18 to 29 who received the YFV17D yellow fever vaccine.

This clonotype was seen only a few times. The chain links TRBV5-6 to TRBJ2-7, with a weak D call TRBD2 (6 bases). The CDR3 extends over 14 amino acids. CDR1 and CDR2 from the germline V gene are SGHDT and YYEEEE. Trimming pared 1 base from V and 1 base from J, leaving 9 bases between. The CDR3 here is CASSLSGTSYEQYV. The CDR3 DNA is TGTGCCAGCAGCTTGTCAGGGACTTCCTACGAGCAGTACGTC.

In this sample, this clonotype turned up many times. The chain carries TRBV5-1 and TRBJ2-7; 7 bases are shared with TRBD1. V was clipped by 0 bases and J by 2 bases; unmatched bases: 11. The CDR3 sequence is 17 residues long. In germline, CDR1 is SGHRS, CDR2 YFSETQ. In nucleotides, the CDR3 is TGCGCCAGCAGCTTGGCCCTCTCCGGGACAGACCCCTACGAGCAGTACTTC. Its translation: CASSLALSGTDPYEQYF.

In this sample, this clonotype turned up many times. The genes are TRBV18 and TRBJ1-2; 10 nucleotides line up with TRBD1. The CDR3 is made up of 17 amino acids. V was pared by 6 bases and J by 0 bases, with 10 bases of the junction left unmatched. Germline assignment: CDR1 KGHSH and CDR2 LQKENI. Here the CDR3 reads CASSTTGGELANYGYTF. The CDR3 DNA is TGTGCCAGCTCGACGACAGGGGGCGAACTAGCTAACTATGGCTACACCTTC.

This clonotype was counted ten times or more. This chain uses TRBV7-9 with TRBJ2-3; D possibly corresponds to TRBD1 (6 bases). V was pared by 6 bases and J by 4 bases, with 20 bases between. The CDR3 sequence is 16 residues long. Germline CDR1 reads SEHNR; CDR2 reads FQNEAQ (reference sequence). CDR3 DNA: TGTGCCAGCAGGGCGAAAAGGCAGGGGAATGCAGATACGCAGTATTTT. Protein product: CASRAKRQGNADTQYF.

The chain's CDR3 is CASSPSPPTSYEQYF. The CDR3 DNA reads as TGCGCCAGCAGCCCCTCCCCCCCGACATCCTACGAGCAGTACTTC. V gene TRBV5-1 combines with J gene TRBJ2-7, with D hard to call. CDR1 is SGHRS and CDR2 is YFSETQ in the germline V gene. Trimming shortened V by 4 bases and J by 1 base, and 15 bases separated the two germline ends. This CDR3 spans 15 amino acids.

This clonotype was picked up a small number of times. The chain carries TRBV5-1 and TRBJ1-1; 10 bases agree with TRBD1. CDR3 size: 15 residues. Germline V CDR1 and CDR2: SGHRS, YFSETQ. Trimming at V came to 4 bases and at J to 4 bases, leaving 7 bases not matched to a gene. The CDR3 is CASSGQGDWGTEAFF. Written as DNA, the CDR3 is TGCGCCAGCAGCGGACAGGGGGATTGGGGCACTGAAGCTTTCTTT.

V gene TRBV10-3 combines with J gene TRBJ1-3; D uncertain. The CDR3 runs 13 residues. Trimming took off 6 bases at V and 0 bases at J, with 6 bases between the two ends. Germline assignment: CDR1 ENHRY and CDR2 SYGVKD. In nucleotides, the CDR3 is TGTGCCATCAGGGAAATCTCTGGAAACACCATATATTTT. This gives the protein CAIREISGNTIYF.

This clonotype has just a few counts. The chain joins TRBV28 to TRBJ2-7; D gene unclear. The germline V gene encodes CDR1 MDHEN and CDR2 SYDVKM. Deletions cut 4 bases from V and 4 bases from J, with 5 bases between. The CDR3 spans 11 residues. The CDR3 region is CASSSQYEQYV. The CDR3 nucleotides read TGTGCCAGCAGTTCCCAGTACGAGCAGTACGTC.

The V and J genes are TRBV18 and TRBJ2-3, with a tentative D call TRBD2 (5 bases). The CDR3 consists of 14 residues. Trimming cost V 3 bases and J 1 base, with 8 bases left between them. From germline, CDR1 is KGHSH and CDR2 LQKENI. The CDR3 region is CASSPSGRTDTQYF. CDR3 nucleotides: TGTGCCAGCTCACCGAGCGGTCGCACAGATACGCAGTATTTT.

This clonotype has a count of ten or more. The genes are TRBV20-1 and TRBJ1-1; a weak D match, TRBD1 (6 bases). With 1 base removed from V and 4 bases from J, the gap between germline ends came to 13 bases. This CDR3 is 14 amino acids long. Germline V gives CDR1 DFQATT, CDR2 SNEGSKA (reference sequence). The CDR3 coding sequence is TGCAGTGCTAGAGGGGACAAGGGCGGCACTGAAGCTTTCTTT. Its translation is CSARGDKGGTEAFF.

The table lists this clonotype with many counts. This rearrangement joins TRBV7-3 to TRBJ1-5; D gene ambiguous. The CDR3 loop spans 13 amino acids. The ends were cut back, 0 bases at V and 5 bases at J, with 5 bases in the middle. Looked up from germline, CDR1 is SGHTA and CDR2 is FQGTGA. CDR3 sequence (DNA): TGTGCCAGCAGCTTAACCCCTGATCAGCCCCAGCATTTT. This gives the protein CASSLTPDQPQHF.

The rearrangement links TRBV6-2 or TRBV6-3 to TRBJ1-1; the D is unclear. The CDR3 covers 15 residues. The V gene lost 5 bases and the J gene lost 8 bases, with 21 bases spanning the gap. Germline assignment: CDR1 MNHEY and CDR2 SVGEGT. The CDR3 sequence: CASSPRANGPGEAFF. The CDR3 DNA reads TGTGCCAGCAGTCCCCGGGCCAATGGACCCGGCGAAGCTTTCTTT.

This clonotype was counted many times. V gene TRBV5-4 combines with J gene TRBJ2-2; D unresolved. Looked up from germline, CDR1 is SGHNT and CDR2 is YYREEE (reference sequence). V was shortened by 6 bases and J by 0 bases, with 9 bases between the two germline ends. The CDR3 loop spans 14 amino acids. The CDR3 spells CASNPAPNTGELFF. In DNA, the CDR3 is TGTGCCAGCAACCCGGCCCCGAACACCGGGGAGCTGTTTTTT.

This clonotype occurred many times. The rearrangement joins TRBV7-9 to TRBJ1-4; weak D call: TRBD1 (5 bases). The CDR3 sequence is 16 residues long. V lost 5 bases to trimming and J lost 8 bases, with 21 bases between them. Germline CDR1 and CDR2: SEHNR and FQNEAQ (reference sequence). The CDR3 loop is CASSRTFTGRGEKLFF. CDR3 bases: TGTGCCAGCAGCCGTACGTTTACAGGTCGAGGGGAAAAACTGTTTTTT.

This chain connects TRBV18 to TRBJ2-3; D uncertain. The V end was cut by 1 base, the J end by 4 bases, with 9 bases between. Germline CDR1 reads KGHSH; CDR2 reads LQKENI. The CDR3 has 14 residues. In DNA form, the CDR3 reads TGTGCCAGCTCACCACAAACCAAAGCAGATACGCAGTATTTT. Translating gives CASSPQTKADTQYF.

This clonotype was observed at least ten times. The chain employs TRBV11-2 and TRBJ2-2; TRBD1 or TRBD2 may be the D gene (5 bases each). CDR1 is SGHAT and CDR2 is FQNNGV in the germline V gene. The CDR3 consists of 19 residues. Trimming removed 1 base from V and 1 base from J, with 19 bases in between. CDR3 sequence: CASSLVSGTSRGNTGELFF. CDR3 DNA sequence: TGTGCCAGCAGCTTAGTATCAGGGACCTCTCGAGGGAACACCGGGGAGCTGTTTTTT.

The sample holds a few counts of this clonotype. The V call is TRBV5-1, the J call TRBJ2-1; tentative D call: TRBD2 (6 bases). Germline values: CDR1 SGHRS, CDR2 YFSETQ. The V gene lost 2 bases and the J gene lost 4 bases, with 16 bases spanning the gap. The CDR3 consists of 16 residues. CDR3 DNA sequence: TGCGCCAGCAGCTTCTCGGGGGATCCCCTATACAATGAGCAGTTCTTC. This translates into CASSFSGDPLYNEQFF. Based on the CDR3 plus reference TRBV5-1 and TRBJ2-1, the full variable domain is KAGVTQTPRYLIKTRGQQVTLSCSPISGHRSVSWYQQTPGQGLQFLFEYFSETQRNKGNFPGRFSGRQFSNSRSEMNVSTLELGDSALYLCASSFSGDPLYNEQFFGPGTRLTVL.

This clonotype has ten or more counts. V usage is TRBV5-6 and J usage is TRBJ2-7; weak D call: TRBD1 (6 bases). Germline-derived CDR1 and CDR2 are SGHDT and YYEEEE. The CDR3 extends over 13 amino acids. V shed 2 bases and J shed 6 bases, with 12 bases lying between them. CDR3 in amino acids: CASSFRLGGEQYF. The CDR3 DNA reads TGTGCCAGCAGCTTCCGCCTAGGGGGCGAGCAGTACTTC.

This clonotype came up many times. The chain recombines TRBV5-1 with TRBJ2-5, with 7 bases that match TRBD1. J lost 5 bases, V lost 2 bases, and 9 bases had no gene match. CDR3 length equals 15 residues. Germline V gene data show CDR1 as SGHRS and CDR2 as YFSETQ. In nucleotides, the CDR3 is TGCGCCAGCAGCTTCGGAACAGGGGTTGTGGAGACCCAGTACTTC. Translated, it gives CASSFGTGVVETQYF.

This clonotype was counted at least ten times. The genes are TRBV6-5 and TRBJ1-2, with a tentative D call TRBD1 (6 bases). In germline, CDR1 is MNHEY, CDR2 SVGAGI. The CDR3 consists of 12 residues. Trimming removed 6 bases from V and 4 bases from J, with 9 bases in between. CDR3 in amino acids: CASRTGLYGYTF. CDR3 DNA: TGTGCCAGCAGAACAGGGCTCTATGGCTACACCTTC.